This T cell receptor (beta chain) emerged from a study of blood T cell repertoires in COVID-19. Study summary: Material from acute and convalescent COVID-19 was sourced from the United States, Italy and Spain. The analysed material was cDNA or gDNA that came from T cells, B-cell-depleted T cells, or PBMCs.

The CDR3 runs 14 residues. Germline values: CDR1 SGDLS, CDR2 YYNGEE. V was pared by 3 bases and J by 4 bases, with 6 bases of the junction left unmatched. Assay: immunoSEQ multiplex PCR; the TCRdb copy retains only in-frame clones and omits some. The table has nearly 60,000 clones, 90% seen once. Specimen: peripheral blood. This TCR derives from a man in his fifties or sixties with active COVID-19. The chain recombines TRBV9 with TRBJ1-2; 7 bases agree with TRBD1. The chain's CDR3 is CASSGTGGGYGYTF. The CDR3 nucleotides are TGTGCCAGCAGCGGGACAGGAGGCGGCTATGGCTACACCTTC.